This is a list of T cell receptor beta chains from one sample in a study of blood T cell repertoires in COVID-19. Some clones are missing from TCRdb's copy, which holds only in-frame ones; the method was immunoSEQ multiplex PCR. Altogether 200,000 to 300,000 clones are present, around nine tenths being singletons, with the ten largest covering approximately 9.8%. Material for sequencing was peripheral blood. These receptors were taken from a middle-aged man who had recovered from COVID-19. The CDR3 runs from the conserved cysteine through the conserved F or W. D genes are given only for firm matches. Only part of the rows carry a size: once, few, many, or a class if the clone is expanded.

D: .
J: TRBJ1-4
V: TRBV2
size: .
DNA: TGTGCCAGCAGTGAAGACAGGACAACTAATGAAAAACTGTTTTTT
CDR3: CASSEDRTTNEKLFF

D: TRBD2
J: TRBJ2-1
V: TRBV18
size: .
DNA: TGTGCCAGCTCAATACTAGCGGGGGTGAGTGAGCAGTTCTTC
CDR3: CASSILAGVSEQFF

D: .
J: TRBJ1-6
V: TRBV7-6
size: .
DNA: TGTGCCAGCAGCTTAAGTCAGGGGCCCCTCCACTTT
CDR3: CASSLSQGPLHF

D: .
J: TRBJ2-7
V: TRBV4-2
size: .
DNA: TGTGCCAGCAGCCAAGCCAGGGGTTACGAGCAGTACTTC
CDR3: CASSQARGYEQYF

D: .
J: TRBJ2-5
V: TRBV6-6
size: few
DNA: TGTGCCAGCAGTCCCTTTCGCGGGGAGACCCAGTACTTC
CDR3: CASSPFRGETQYF

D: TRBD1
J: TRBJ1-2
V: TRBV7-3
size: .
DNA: TGTGCCAGCAGCTTAGGGGGACAGGGAGGCGGTGGCTACACCTTC
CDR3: CASSLGGQGGGGYTF

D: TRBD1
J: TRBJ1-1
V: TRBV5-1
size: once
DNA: TGCGCCAGCAGCCCTTGGACAGGAACCGAAGCTTTCTTT
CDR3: CASSPWTGTEAFF

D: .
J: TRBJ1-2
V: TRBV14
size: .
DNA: TGTGCCAGCAGCCAAGATTTGGGCCATGGCTACACCTTC
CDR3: CASSQDLGHGYTF

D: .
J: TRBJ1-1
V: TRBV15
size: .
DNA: TGTGCCACCAGCAGAGTGGTGGGGGCGGGTGGCACTGAAGCTTTCTTT
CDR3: CATSRVVGAGGTEAFF

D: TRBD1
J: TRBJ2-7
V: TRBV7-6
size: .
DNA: TGTGCCAGCAGCTCGGACAGGGCCGGTAAGAACGAGCAGTACTTC
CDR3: CASSSDRAGKNEQYF

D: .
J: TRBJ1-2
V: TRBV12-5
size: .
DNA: TGTGCTAGTGGGAGCCTGGGGGCCAACTATGGCTACACCTTC
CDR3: CASGSLGANYGYTF

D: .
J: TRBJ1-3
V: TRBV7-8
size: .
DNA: TGTGCCAGCAGCTTAGCTGTCAGTACCTCTGGAAACACCATATATTTT
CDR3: CASSLAVSTSGNTIYF

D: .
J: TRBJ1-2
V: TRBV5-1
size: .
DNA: TGCGCCAGCAGCTTGGATTCGGGGGGCTATGGCTACACCTTC
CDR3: CASSLDSGGYGYTF

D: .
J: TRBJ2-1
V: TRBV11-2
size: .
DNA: TGTGCCAGCAGCCCCTACCTGGGGACTGGATTATCGAATGAGCAGTTCTTC
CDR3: CASSPYLGTGLSNEQFF

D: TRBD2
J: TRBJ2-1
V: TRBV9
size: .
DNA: TGTGCCAGCAGCGAAGGACTAGTCCGGGATAACAATGAGCAGTTCTTC
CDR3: CASSEGLVRDNNEQFF

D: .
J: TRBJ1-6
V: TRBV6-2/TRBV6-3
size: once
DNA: TGTGCCAGCAGTTCACAGGGTTCACCCCTCCACTTT
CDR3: CASSSQGSPLHF

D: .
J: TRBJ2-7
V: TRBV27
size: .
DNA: TGTGCCAGCAGTACGCGGAACTCCTACGAGCAGTACTTC
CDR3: CASSTRNSYEQYF

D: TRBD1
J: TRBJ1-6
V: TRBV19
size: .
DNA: TGTGCCAGTAGTATCCCCCGGATGCAGGGGGATAATTCACCCCTCCACTTT
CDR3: CASSIPRMQGDNSPLHF

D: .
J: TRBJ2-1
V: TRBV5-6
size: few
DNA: TGTGCCAGCAGCTTGGGGAGGCTTGGGAACAATGAGCAGTTCTTC
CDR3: CASSLGRLGNNEQFF

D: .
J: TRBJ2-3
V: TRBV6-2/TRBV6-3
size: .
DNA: TGTGCCAGCAGTTATATAGGGGGGGCCACAGATACGCAGTATTTT
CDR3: CASSYIGGATDTQYF

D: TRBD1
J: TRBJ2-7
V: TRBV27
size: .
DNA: TGTGCCACCCTGTCCGGGACAGGGATCTACGAGCAGTACTTC
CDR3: CATLSGTGIYEQYF

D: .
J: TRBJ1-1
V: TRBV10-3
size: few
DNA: TGTGCCATCAGTGGGCAGAACACTGAAGCTTTCTTT
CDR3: CAISGQNTEAFF

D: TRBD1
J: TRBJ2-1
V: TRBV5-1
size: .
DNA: TGCGCCAGCAGCTCCTCAGGGGGCGGCCACAATGAGCAGTTCTTC
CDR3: CASSSSGGGHNEQFF

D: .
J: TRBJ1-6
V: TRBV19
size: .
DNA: TGTGCCAGTAGTTGGAGGGGTTCACCCCTCCACTTT
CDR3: CASSWRGSPLHF

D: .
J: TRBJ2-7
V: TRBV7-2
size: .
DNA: TGTGCCAGCAGCCTAACCGCCTTTACAGGGTCTGTTATGGACTTC
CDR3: CASSLTAFTGSVMDF

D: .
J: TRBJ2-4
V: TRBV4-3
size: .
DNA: TGCGCCAGCAGTCTCAGTGTCACAGCCAAAAACATTCAGTACTTC
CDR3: CASSLSVTAKNIQYF

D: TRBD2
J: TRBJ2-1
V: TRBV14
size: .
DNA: TGTGCCAGCAGCCAAAGATCAAGCGGGAGGCCCCCGTTCTTCGCATACAATGAGCAGTTCTTC
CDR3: CASSQRSSGRPPFFAYNEQFF

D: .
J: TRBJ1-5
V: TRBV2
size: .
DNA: TGTGCCAGCAGTGTGGGGGCCCCTCGGATACAGCCCCAGCATTTT
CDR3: CASSVGAPRIQPQHF

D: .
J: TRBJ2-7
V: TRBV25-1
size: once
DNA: TGTGCCAGCAGGCCCGGGACAACGTACGAGCAGTACTTC
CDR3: CASRPGTTYEQYF

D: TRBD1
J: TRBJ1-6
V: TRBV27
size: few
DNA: TGTGCCAGCCGACGACAGGGAAGTTCACCCCTCCACTTT
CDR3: CASRRQGSSPLHF

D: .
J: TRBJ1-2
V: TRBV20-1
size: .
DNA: TGCAGTGCTAGTAACAGGGCAACATATGGCTACACCTTC
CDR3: CSASNRATYGYTF

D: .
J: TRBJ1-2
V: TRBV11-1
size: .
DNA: TGTGCCAGCAGCCCGGACAATAACTATGGCTACACCTTC
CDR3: CASSPDNNYGYTF

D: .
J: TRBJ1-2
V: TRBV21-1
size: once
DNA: TGTGCCAGCAGCAAAGCCATGCCGGGACAGTATGGCTACACCTTC
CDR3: CASSKAMPGQYGYTF

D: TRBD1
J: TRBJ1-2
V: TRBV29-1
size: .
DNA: TGCAGCGTTGATGGACAGGGAGAGGGCTACACCTTC
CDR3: CSVDGQGEGYTF

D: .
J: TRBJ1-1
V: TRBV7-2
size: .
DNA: TGTGCCAGCAGCTTAAGCACCGCAGGCAGGACTGAAGCTTTCTTT
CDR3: CASSLSTAGRTEAFF

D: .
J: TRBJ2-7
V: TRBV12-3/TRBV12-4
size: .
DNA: TGTGCCAGCAGTCTCCAGTATTACGAGCAGTACTTC
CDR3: CASSLQYYEQYF

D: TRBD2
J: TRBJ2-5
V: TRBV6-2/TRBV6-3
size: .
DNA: TGTGCCAGCAGTTATTCGCGAGGGTCTAGCGGGGGAAAACCACAGGAGACCCAGTACTTC
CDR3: CASSYSRGSSGGKPQETQYF